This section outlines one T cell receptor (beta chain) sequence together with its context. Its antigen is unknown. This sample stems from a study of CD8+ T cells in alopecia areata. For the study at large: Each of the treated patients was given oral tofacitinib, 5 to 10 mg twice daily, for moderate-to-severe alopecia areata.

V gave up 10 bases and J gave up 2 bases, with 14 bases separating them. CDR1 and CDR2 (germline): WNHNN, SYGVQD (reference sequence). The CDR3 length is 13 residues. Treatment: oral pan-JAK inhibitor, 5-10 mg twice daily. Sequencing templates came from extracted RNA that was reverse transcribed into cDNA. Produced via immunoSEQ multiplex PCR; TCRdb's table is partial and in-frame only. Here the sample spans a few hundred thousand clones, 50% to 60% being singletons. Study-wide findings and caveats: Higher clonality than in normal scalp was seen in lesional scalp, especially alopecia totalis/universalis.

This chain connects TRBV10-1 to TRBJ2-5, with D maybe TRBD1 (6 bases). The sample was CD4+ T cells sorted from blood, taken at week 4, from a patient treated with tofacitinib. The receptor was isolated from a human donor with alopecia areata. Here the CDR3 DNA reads TGCGCCACCAGCTCAGGACAGCAAGAGACCCAGTACTTC. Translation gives CATSSGQQETQYF.